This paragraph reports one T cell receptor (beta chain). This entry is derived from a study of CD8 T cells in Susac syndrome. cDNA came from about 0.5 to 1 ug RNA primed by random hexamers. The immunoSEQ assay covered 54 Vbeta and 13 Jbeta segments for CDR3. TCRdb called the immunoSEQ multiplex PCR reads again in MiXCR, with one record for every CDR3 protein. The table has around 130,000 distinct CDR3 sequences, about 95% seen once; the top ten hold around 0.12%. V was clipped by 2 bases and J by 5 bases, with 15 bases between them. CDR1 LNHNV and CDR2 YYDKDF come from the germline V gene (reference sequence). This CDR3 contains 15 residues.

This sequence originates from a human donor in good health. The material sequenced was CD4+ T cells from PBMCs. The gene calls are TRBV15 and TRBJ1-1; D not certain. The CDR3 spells CATSRIDLGVTEAFF. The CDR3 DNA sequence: TGTGCCACCAGCAGAATCGACCTGGGAGTTACTGAAGCTTTCTTT.